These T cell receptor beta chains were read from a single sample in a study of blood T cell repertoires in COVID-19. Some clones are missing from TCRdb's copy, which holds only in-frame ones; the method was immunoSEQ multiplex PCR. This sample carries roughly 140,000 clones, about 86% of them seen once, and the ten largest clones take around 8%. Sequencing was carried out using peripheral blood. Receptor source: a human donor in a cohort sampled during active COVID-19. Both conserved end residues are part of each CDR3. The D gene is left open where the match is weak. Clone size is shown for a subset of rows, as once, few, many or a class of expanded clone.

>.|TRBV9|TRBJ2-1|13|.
TGTGCCAGCAGCCTCGGACTTAATCGCGAGCAGTTCTTC
CASSLGLNREQFF
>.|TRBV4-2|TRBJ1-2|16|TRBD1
TGTGCCAGCAGCCAAGATCTAACAGGGGAAGGCTATGGCTACACCTTC
CASSQDLTGEGYGYTF
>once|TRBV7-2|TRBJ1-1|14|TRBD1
TGTGCCAGCAGCTCCGGGACAGGGAACACTGAAGCTTTCTTT
CASSSGTGNTEAFF
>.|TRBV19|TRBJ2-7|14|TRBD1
TGTGCCAGTAGTTTTCCGGGACAGAACTACGAGCAGTACTTC
CASSFPGQNYEQYF
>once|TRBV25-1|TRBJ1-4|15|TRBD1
TGTGCCAGCAGTGAAGTAGGGACAGGGGACGAAAAACTGTTTTTT
CASSEVGTGDEKLFF
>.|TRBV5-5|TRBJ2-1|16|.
TGTGCCAGCAGCTTGGATTGGGCGGGGTCTGGAAATGAGCAGTTCTTC
CASSLDWAGSGNEQFF
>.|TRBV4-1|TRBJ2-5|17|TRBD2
TGCGCCAGCAGCCAAGGGACTAGCGGGGGGGCCCGAGAGACCCAGTACTTC
CASSQGTSGGARETQYF
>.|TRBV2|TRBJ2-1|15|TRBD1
TGTGCCAGCAGTACTCGGGACAGGGGGTTCTTTGAGCAGTTCTTC
CASSTRDRGFFEQFF
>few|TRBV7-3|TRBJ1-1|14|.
TGTGCCAGCAGCCTTGTACCAGCCAGGTCTGAAGCTTTCTTT
CASSLVPARSEAFF
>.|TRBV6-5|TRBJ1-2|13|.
TGTGCCAGCAGTCCCGGGGTAGGCTATGGCTACACCTTC
CASSPGVGYGYTF
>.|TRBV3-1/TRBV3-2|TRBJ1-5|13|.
TGTGCCAGCAGCCAAAAGGGGAATCAGCCCCAGCATTTT
CASSQKGNQPQHF
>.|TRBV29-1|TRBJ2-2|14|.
TGCAGCGTTGAGTCCCAGGGCAGGACCGGGGAGCTGTTTTTT
CSVESQGRTGELFF
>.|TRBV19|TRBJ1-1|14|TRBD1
TGTGCCAGTAGTCATAGGGACAGGGCCACTGAAGCTTTCTTT
CASSHRDRATEAFF
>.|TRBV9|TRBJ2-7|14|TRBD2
TGTGCCAGCAGCGTAACTGGGACTAGGAGCGAGCAGTACTTC
CASSVTGTRSEQYF
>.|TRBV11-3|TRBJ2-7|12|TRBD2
TGTGCCAGCAGCTCCGGGACTACCGAGCAGTACTTC
CASSSGTTEQYF
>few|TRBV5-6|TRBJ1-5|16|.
.
CASSFLAQGSNQPQHF
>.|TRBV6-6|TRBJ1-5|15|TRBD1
TGTGCCAGCAGCCCCGGACAGGGGGCGGCGCGGCCCCAGCATTTT
CASSPGQGAARPQHF